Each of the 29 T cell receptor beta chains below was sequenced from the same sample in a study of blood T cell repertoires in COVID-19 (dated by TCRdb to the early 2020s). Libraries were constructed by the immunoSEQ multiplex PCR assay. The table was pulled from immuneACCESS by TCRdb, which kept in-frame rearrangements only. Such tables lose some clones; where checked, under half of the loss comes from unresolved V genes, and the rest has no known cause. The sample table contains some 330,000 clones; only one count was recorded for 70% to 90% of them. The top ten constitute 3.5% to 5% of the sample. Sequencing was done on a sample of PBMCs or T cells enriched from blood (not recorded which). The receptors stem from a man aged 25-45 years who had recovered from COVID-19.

In nucleotides, the CDR3 is TGTGCCAGCAGCCTGCTCCCCAGGTATGATGAGCAGTTCTTC. Translation gives CASSLLPRYDEQFF. V usage is TRBV13 and J usage is TRBJ2-1; no firm D call. Germline CDR1 PRHDT, CDR2 FYEKMQ (reference sequence). The CDR3 totals 14 residues. Trimming stripped 5 bases from V and 8 bases from J, with 16 bases between.

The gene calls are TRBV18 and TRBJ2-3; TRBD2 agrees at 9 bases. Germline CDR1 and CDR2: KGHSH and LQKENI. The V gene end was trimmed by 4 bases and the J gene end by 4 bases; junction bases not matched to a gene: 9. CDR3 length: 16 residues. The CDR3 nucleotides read TGTGCCAGCTCACAAGATAGCGGGGGCCTTTCAGATACGCAGTATTTT. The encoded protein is CASSQDSGGLSDTQYF.

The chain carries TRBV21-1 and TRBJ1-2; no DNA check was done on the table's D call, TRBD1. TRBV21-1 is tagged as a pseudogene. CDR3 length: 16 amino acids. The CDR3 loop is CASSSMGQGLYYGYTF. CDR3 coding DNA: TGTGCCAGCAGCTCGATGGGACAGGGTTTATACTATGGCTACACCTTC.

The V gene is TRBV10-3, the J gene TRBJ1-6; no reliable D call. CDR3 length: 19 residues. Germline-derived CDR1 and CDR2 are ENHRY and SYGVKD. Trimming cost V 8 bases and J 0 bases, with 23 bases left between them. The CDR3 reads CAIGGARTLKSSYNSPLHF. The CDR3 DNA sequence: TGTGCCATCGGAGGAGCGCGGACTTTAAAGAGCTCCTATAATTCACCCCTCCACTTT.

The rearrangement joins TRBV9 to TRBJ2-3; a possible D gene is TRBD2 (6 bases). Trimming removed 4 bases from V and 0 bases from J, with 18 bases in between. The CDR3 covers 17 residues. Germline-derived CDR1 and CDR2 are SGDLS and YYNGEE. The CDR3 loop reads CASSSYGGTDSTDTQYF. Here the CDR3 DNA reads TGTGCCAGCAGCTCCTACGGGGGTACTGATAGCACAGATACGCAGTATTTT.

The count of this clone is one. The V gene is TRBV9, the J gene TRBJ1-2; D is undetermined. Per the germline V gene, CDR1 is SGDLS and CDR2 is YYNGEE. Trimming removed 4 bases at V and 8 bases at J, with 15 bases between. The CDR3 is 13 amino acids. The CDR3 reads CASSIALNTGYTF. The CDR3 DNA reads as TGTGCCAGCAGCATCGCCCTAAATACCGGCTACACCTTC.

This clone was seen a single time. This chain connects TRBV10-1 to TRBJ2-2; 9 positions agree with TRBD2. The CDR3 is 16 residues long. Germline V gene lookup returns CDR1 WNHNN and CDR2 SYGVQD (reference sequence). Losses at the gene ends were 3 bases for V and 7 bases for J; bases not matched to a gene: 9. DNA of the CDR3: TGCGCCAGCAGTGAAGGTCTAGCGGGGATGTTCGGGGAGCTGTTTTTT. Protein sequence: CASSEGLAGMFGELFF.

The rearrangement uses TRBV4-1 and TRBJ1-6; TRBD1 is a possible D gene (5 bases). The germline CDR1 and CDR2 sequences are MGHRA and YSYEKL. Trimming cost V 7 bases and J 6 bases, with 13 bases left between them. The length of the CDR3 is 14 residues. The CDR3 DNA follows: TGCGCCAGCACCCCAGGGCATCGTAATTCACCCCTCCACTTT. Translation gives CASTPGHRNSPLHF.

The CDR3 sequence: CASRRPNEKLFF. The DNA for the CDR3 is TGTGCCAGCAGGCGGCCCAATGAAAAACTGTTTTTT. The chain recombines TRBV6-5 with TRBJ1-4; D is unclear. The V gene lost 6 bases and the J gene lost 5 bases, with 7 bases spanning the gap. The CDR3 is 12 residues long. The germline gives CDR1 MNHEY, CDR2 SVGAGI.

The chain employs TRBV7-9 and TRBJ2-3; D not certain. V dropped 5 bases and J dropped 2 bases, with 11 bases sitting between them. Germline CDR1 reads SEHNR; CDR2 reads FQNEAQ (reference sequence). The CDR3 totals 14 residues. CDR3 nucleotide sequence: TGTGCCAGCAGCGTCGATTGGGCCACAGATACGCAGTATTTT. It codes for CASSVDWATDTQYF.

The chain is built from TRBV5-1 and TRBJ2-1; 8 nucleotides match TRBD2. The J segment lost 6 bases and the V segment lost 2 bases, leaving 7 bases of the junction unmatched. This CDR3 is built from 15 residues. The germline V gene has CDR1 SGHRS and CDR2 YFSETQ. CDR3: CASSFASGPGNEQFF. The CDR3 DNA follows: TGCGCCAGCAGCTTCGCTAGCGGGCCGGGCAATGAGCAGTTCTTC.

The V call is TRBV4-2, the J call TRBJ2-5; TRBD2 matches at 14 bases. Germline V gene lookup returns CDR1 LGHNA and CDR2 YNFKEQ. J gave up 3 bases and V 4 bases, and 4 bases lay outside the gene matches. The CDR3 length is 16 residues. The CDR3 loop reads CASSPGTSGGKETQYF. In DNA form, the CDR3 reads TGTGCCAGCAGCCCCGGGACTAGCGGGGGCAAAGAGACCCAGTACTTC.

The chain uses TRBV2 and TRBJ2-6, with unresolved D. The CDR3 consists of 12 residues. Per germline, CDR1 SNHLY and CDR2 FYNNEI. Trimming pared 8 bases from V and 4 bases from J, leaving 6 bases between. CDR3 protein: CASAMGANVLTF. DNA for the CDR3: TGTGCCAGCGCTATGGGGGCCAACGTCCTGACTTTC.

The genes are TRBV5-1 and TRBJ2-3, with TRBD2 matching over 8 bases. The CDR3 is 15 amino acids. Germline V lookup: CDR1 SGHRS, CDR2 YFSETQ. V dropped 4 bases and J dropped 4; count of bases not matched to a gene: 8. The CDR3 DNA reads TGCGCCAGCAGCCAGGCGGGACTAGTGGCAGATACGCAGTATTTT. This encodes CASSQAGLVADTQYF.

Written as DNA, the CDR3 is TGTGCCAGCAGTCTAGCGGGAGGTGGTTACGAGCAGTACTTC. Encoded protein: CASSLAGGGYEQYF. V usage is TRBV6-5 and J usage is TRBJ2-7, with 11 bases fitting TRBD2. The CDR3 contains 14 residues. Per the germline V gene, CDR1 is MNHEY and CDR2 is SVGAGI. The V and J ends lost 5 bases and 4 bases, in that order; junction bases with no gene match: 4.

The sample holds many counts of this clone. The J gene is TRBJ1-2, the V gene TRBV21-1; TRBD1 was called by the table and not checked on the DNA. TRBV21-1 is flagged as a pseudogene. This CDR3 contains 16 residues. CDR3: CASSASEGQGVYGYTF. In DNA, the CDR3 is TGTGCCAGCAGCGCCTCGGAGGGACAGGGGGTTTATGGCTACACCTTC.

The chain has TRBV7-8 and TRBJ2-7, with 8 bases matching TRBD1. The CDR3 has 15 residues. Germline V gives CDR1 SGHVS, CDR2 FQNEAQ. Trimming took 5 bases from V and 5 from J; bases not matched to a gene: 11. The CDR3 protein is CASSPPRGQVHEQYF. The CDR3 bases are TGTGCCAGCAGCCCCCCGCGGGGACAGGTCCACGAGCAGTACTTC.

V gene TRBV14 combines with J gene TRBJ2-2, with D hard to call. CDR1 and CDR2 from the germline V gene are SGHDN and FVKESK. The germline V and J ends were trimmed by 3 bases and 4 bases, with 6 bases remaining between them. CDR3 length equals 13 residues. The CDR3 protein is CASSQAATGELFF. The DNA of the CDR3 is TGTGCCAGCAGCCAGGCGGCCACCGGGGAGCTGTTTTTT. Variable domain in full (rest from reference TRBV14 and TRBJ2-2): EAGVTQFPSHSVIEKGQTVTLRCDPISGHDNLYWYRRVMGKEIKFLLHFVKESKQDESGMPNNRFLAERTGGTYSTLKVQPAELEDSGVYFCASSQAATGELFFGEGSRLTVL.

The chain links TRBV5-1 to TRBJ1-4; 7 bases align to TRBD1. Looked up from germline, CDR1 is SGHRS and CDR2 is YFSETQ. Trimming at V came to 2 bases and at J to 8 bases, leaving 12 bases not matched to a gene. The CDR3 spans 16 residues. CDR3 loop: CASSLIFTGALEKLFF. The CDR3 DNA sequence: TGCGCCAGCAGCTTAATTTTTACAGGGGCACTCGAAAAACTGTTTTTT.

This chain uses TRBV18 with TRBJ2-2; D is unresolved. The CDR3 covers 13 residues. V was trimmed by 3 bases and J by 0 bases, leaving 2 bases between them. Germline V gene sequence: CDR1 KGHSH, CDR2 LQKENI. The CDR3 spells CASSPANTGELFF. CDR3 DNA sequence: TGTGCCAGCTCACCCGCGAACACCGGGGAGCTGTTTTTT.

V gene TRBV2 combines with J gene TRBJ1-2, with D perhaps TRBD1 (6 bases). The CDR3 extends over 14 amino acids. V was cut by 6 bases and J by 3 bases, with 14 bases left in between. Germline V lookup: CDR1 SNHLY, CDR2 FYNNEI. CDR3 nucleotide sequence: TGTGCCAGCAGGCCCGACAGGAAATACTATGGCTACACCTTC. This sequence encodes CASRPDRKYYGYTF.

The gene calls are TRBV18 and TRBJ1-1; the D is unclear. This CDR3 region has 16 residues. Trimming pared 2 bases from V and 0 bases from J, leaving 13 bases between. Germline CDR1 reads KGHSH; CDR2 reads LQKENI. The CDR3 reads CASSPGFGSLNTEAFF. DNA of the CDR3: TGTGCCAGCTCACCAGGGTTTGGTAGCCTGAACACTGAAGCTTTCTTT.

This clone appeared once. This chain's CDR3 is CASSTDAQDPNTEAFF. CDR3 DNA: TGTGCCAGTTCTACGGACGCACAGGATCCGAACACTGAAGCTTTCTTT. The chain recombines TRBV28 with TRBJ1-1; TRBD1 is a possible D gene (5 bases). V was trimmed by 9 bases and J by 1 base, leaving 21 bases between them. This CDR3 contains 16 residues. Germline CDR1 and CDR2: MDHEN and SYDVKM.

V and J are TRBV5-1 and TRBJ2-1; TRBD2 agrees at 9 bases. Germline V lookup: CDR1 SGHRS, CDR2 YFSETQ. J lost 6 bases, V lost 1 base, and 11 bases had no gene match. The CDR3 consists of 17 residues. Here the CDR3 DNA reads TGCGCCAGCAGCTTGCTGGTAGCGGGAGTTTCAGTCAATGAGCAGTTCTTC. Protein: CASSLLVAGVSVNEQFF.

The CDR3 is CAWRSDRGPVVRGYTF. The CDR3 DNA is TGTGCCTGGAGGTCGGACAGGGGGCCCGTAGTACGCGGCTACACCTTC. The chain links TRBV30 to TRBJ1-2, with TRBD1 matching 11 bases. Germline loops: CDR1 GTSNPN, CDR2 SVGIG (reference sequence). V shed 3 bases, J shed 8 bases, and the junction held 14 bases outside the gene matches. This CDR3 comprises 16 residues.

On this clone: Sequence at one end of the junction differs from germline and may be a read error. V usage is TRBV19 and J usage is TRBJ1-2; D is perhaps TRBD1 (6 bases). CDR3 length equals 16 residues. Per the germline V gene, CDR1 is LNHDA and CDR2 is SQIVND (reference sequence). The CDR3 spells CASSMGGQNYNHGYTF. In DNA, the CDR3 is TGTGCCAGTAGTATGGGCGGACAGAATTATAACCATGGCTACACCTTC.

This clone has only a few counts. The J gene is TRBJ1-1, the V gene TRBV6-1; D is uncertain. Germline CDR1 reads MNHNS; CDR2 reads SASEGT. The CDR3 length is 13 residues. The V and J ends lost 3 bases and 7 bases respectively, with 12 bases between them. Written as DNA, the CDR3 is TGTGCCAGCAGTGAGAAGTGGAGGAGTGAAGCTTTCTTT. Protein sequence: CASSEKWRSEAFF.

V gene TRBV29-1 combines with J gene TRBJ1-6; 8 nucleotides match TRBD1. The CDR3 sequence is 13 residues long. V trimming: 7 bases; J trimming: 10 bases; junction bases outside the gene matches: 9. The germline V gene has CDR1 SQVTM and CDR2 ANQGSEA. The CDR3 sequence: CSARTGIESPLHF. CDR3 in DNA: TGCAGCGCCCGGACAGGGATCGAGTCACCCCTCCACTTT.

The CDR3 region is CASSERGGRAIYGYTF. The CDR3 nucleotides are TGTGCCAGCAGTGAAAGGGGGGGCAGGGCCATCTATGGCTACACCTTC. The J gene is TRBJ1-2, the V gene TRBV6-1; possibly TRBD1 for D (6 bases). The germline V gene encodes CDR1 MNHNS and CDR2 SASEGT. The CDR3 has 16 residues. V lost 2 bases and J 4 bases, leaving 17 bases between the germline ends.